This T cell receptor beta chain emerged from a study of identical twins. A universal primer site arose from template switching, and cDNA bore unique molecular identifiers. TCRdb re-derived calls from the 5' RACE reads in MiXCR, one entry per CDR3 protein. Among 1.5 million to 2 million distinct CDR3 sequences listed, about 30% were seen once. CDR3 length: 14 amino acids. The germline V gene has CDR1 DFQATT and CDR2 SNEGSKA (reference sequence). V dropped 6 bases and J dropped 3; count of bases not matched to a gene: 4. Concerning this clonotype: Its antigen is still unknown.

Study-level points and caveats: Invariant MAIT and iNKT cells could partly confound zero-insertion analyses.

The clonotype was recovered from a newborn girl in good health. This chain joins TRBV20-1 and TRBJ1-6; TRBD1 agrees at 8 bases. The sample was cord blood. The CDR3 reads CSATGENYNSPLHF. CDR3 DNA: TGCAGTGCGACAGGGGAAAACTATAATTCACCCCTCCACTTT.